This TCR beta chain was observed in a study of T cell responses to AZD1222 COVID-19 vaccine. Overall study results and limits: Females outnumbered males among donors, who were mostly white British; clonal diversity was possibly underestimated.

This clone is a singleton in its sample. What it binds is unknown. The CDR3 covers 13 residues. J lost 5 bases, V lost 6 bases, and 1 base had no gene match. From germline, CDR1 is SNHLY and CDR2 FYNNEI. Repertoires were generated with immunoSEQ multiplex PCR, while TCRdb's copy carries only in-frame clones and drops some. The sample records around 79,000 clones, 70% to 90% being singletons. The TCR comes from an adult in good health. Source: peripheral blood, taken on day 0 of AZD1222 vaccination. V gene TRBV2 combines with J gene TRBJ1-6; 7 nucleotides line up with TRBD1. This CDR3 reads CASRQGNNSPLHF. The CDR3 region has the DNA TGTGCCAGCAGACAGGGGAATAATTCACCCCTCCACTTT.